The 5 T cell receptor beta chains presented below share a single source sample, sequenced in a study of shared clonotypes between healthy human individuals. Sequencing used immunoSEQ multiplex PCR; TCRdb keeps in-frame clones, though not all of them. The data hold roughly 400,000 clones, with approximately 97% observed a single time. Sequencing was done on a sample of memory CD8+ T cells sorted from blood. Subset specified: CD45RO+ cells pooled with CCR7-negative TemRA cells. These receptors came from a man aged 25 to 40 in good health.

This chain uses TRBV5-6 with TRBJ2-6; TRBD1 agrees at 7 bases. The V segment lost 4 bases and the J segment 0 bases; nucleotides outside the gene matches: 10. The germline V gene encodes CDR1 SGHDT and CDR2 YYEEEE. CDR3 length: 18 amino acids. DNA of the CDR3: TGTGCCAGCAGCGCACGGGACAGTTCGAGCTCTGGGGCCAACGTCCTGACTTTC. Translated: CASSARDSSSSGANVLTF. The whole variable domain, filled in from reference TRBV5-6 and TRBJ2-6, reads DAGVTQSPTHLIKTRGQQVTLRCSPKSGHDTVSWYQQALGQGPQFIFQYYEEEERQRGNFPDRFSGHQFPNYSSELNVNALLLGDSALYLCASSARDSSSSGANVLTFGAGSRLTVL.

The chain uses TRBV19 and TRBJ1-1; 7 nucleotides line up with TRBD1. From germline, CDR1 is LNHDA and CDR2 SQIVND (reference sequence). The CDR3 is 11 amino acids. The V gene end was trimmed by 10 bases and the J gene end by 4 bases; junction bases not matched to a gene: 3. The CDR3 DNA reads TGTGCCACTTCAGGGGGCACTGAAGCTTTCTTT. Encoded protein: CATSGGTEAFF.

The rearrangement uses TRBV28 and TRBJ2-1; 10 nucleotides agree with TRBD2. The ends lost 6 bases at V and 5 bases at J; junction bases unmatched: 7. This CDR3 region has 15 residues. The germline CDR1 and CDR2 sequences are MDHEN and SYDVKM. CDR3 bases: TGTGCCAGCAGCCGAACTAGCGGGATCAACAATGAGCAGTTCTTC. It encodes CASSRTSGINNEQFF.

The V gene is TRBV28, the J gene TRBJ2-1, with D tentatively TRBD2 (6 bases). The CDR3 has 17 amino acids. Trimming left V 3 bases short and J 3 bases short, with 18 bases between. The V gene's germline CDR1 is MDHEN and CDR2 SYDVKM. The CDR3: CASSFFYRGMVYNEQFF. CDR3 nucleotides: TGTGCCAGCAGTTTCTTTTATCGCGGGATGGTCTACAATGAGCAGTTCTTC.

With respect to this clone: The junction and the germline gene differ at one end; a read error may be behind it. The chain recombines TRBV30 with TRBJ2-1, with D hard to call. Looked up from germline, CDR1 is GTSNPN and CDR2 is SVGIG (reference sequence). This CDR3 is 11 amino acids long. The CDR3 bases are TGTGCCTGGAGCCGTGGCAATGTGCAGTTCTTC. It translates to CAWSRGNVQFF. Variable domain in full (rest from reference TRBV30 and TRBJ2-1): SQTIHQWPATLVQPVGSPLSLECTVEGTSNPNLYWYRQAAGRGLQLLFYSVGIGQISSEVPQNLSASRPQDRQFILSSKKLLLSDSGFYLCAWSRGNVQFFGPGTRLTVL.